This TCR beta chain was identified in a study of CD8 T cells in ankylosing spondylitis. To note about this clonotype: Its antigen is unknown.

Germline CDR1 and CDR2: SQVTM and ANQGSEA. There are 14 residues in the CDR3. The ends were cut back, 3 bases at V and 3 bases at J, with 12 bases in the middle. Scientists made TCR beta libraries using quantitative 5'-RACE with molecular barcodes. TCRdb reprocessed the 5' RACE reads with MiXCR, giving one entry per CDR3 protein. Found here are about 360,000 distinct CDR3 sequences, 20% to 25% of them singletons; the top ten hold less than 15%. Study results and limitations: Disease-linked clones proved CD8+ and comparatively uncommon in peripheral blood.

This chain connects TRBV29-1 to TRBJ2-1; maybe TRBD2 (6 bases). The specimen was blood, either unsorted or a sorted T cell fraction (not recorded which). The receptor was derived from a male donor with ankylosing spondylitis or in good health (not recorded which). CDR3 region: CSVEGRGLYNEQFF. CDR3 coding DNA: TGCAGCGTTGAGGGACGGGGACTCTACAATGAGCAGTTCTTC.